This TCR beta chain emerged from a study of cytomegalovirus exposure and HLA in healthy donors. The CDR3 loop spans 17 amino acids. V lost 4 bases and J lost 0, with 17 bases in between. Germline V CDR1 and CDR2: SGDLS, YYNGEE. The PCR made use of 60 Vbeta and 13 Jbeta primers. Original data processing: Unique TCR beta chains numbered about 72 million in a later analysis, with roughly 10 million shared. Clones were read by immunoSEQ multiplex PCR, and TCRdb kept only the in-frame ones, dropping some. The V and J calls and clone size come from that table; D and trimming were worked out from the DNA. The sample has 120,000 to 150,000 clones, about 73% seen once. General observations from the study: In an earlier analysis, most TCR beta V segments were productive about 87% or about 30% of the time.

Worth noting for this clone: Its specificity is unknown.

The clonotype comes from a man aged 40-55 years in good health and CMV-seropositive. Sequencing input: PBMCs. The V gene is TRBV9, the J gene TRBJ1-3; D ambiguous. CDR3 in DNA: TGTGCCAGCAGCCCTAGTGAGGGAACGAGCTCTGGAAACACCATATATTTT. The encoded protein is CASSPSEGTSSGNTIYF.